This T cell receptor (beta chain) emerged from a study of T cells in Graves' hyperthyroidism and ophthalmopathy. There are many counts of this clonotype. It was considered stable Graves' hyperthyroidism when ophthalmopathy did not progress within 18 months. Patients aged 18 to 65 had newly diagnosed hyperthyroidism lasting under 2 months. Using RNA transcripts as the source, TCR beta CDR3 regions were amplified. Primed by the HTBI set, a first-round RT-PCR was run on the TCR CDR3. TCRdb re-analysed the multiplex PCR reads in MiXCR, keeping a single row per CDR3 protein. The data hold some 50,000 distinct CDR3 sequences, with roughly 50% observed a single time. This CDR3 has 15 residues. Germline CDR1 reads MGHRA; CDR2 reads YSYEKL. V trimming: 1 base; J trimming: 6 bases; junction bases outside the gene matches: 5.

The chain recombines TRBV4-1 with TRBJ2-1; 8 positions match TRBD1. The receptor was isolated from a man younger than 35 with Graves' hyperthyroidism. The sample was peripheral blood or thyroid tissue (not recorded which). CDR3 loop: CASSQGDTGGNEQFF. CDR3 coding DNA: TGCGCCAGCAGCCAAGGCGATACAGGGGGCAATGAGCAGTTCTTC.